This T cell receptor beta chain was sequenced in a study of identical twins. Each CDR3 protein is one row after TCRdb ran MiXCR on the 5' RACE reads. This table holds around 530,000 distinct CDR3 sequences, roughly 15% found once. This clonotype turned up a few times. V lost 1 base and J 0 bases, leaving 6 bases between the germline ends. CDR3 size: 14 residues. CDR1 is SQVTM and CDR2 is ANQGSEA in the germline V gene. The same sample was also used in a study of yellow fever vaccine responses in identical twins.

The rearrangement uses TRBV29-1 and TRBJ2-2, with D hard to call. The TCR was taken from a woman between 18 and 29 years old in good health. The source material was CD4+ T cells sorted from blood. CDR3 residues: CSVEGRPNTGELFF. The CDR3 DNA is TGCAGCGTTGAAGGGCGGCCGAACACCGGGGAGCTGTTTTTT.